This T cell receptor beta chain was captured by sequencing in a study of T cells after yellow fever vaccination. V was trimmed by 1 base and J by 6 bases, leaving 10 bases between them. This CDR3 is built from 14 residues. Germline V gene data show CDR1 as SNHLY and CDR2 as FYNNEI. There are a few counts of this clonotype. By 5'RACE template switching, TCR cDNA was produced, with a universal primer site and UMIs added in the process. One entry per CDR3 protein results from TCRdb running MiXCR on the 5' RACE reads. The table lists more than 300,000 distinct CDR3 sequences, approximately 11% of them singletons.

J is TRBJ1-5 and V is TRBV2; D not certain. This sample comprised CD4+ T cells sorted from PBMCs, obtained 45 days after the yellow fever booster vaccination. The receptor comes from a man aged 18 to 30 who received the YFV17D yellow fever vaccine. The CDR3 region has the DNA TGTGCCAGCAGTGAAGAGGTCGGACCTCAGCCCCAGCATTTT. Protein: CASSEEVGPQPQHF.